The next 10 T cell receptor beta chains were all read from a single sample in a study of shared clonotypes between healthy human individuals. The data were produced by immunoSEQ multiplex PCR, yet TCRdb's version contains in-frame clones alone and is incomplete. The table shows under 350,000 clones, with more than 75% occurring only once. The sample was memory CD8+ T cells sorted from blood. Subset described: CD45RO+ cells pooled with CCR7-negative TemRA cells. These receptors all come from a man aged 18 to 29 in good health.

This chain uses TRBV7-2 with TRBJ2-7; a weak D match, TRBD2 (6 bases). Looked up from germline, CDR1 is SGHTA and CDR2 is FQGNSA. Trimming removed 2 bases at V and 3 bases at J, with 11 bases between. This CDR3 is 14 amino acids long. The CDR3 loop is CASSLRGNYYEQYF. CDR3 DNA sequence: TGTGCCAGCAGCTTACGCGGGAACTACTACGAGCAGTACTTC.

A single count supports this clone. This chain links TRBV11-3 with TRBJ2-2; D unclear. V shed 3 bases and J shed 1 base, with 6 bases lying between them. Germline V lookup: CDR1 SGHNT, CDR2 YENEEA. The CDR3 has 14 residues. The CDR3 bases are TGTGCCAGCAGCTTGACACAGAACACCGGGGAGCTGTTTTTT. This encodes CASSLTQNTGELFF.

The V gene is TRBV5-4, the J gene TRBJ2-7, with TRBD1 matching over 9 bases. Germline V CDR1 and CDR2: SGHNT, YYREEE (reference sequence). V was pared by 4 bases and J by 6 bases, with 8 bases of the junction left unmatched. This CDR3 comprises 14 residues. The CDR3 loop is CASSIPGQGIEQYF. The CDR3 DNA follows: TGTGCCAGCAGCATACCGGGACAGGGTATCGAGCAGTACTTC.

The chain employs TRBV4-1 and TRBJ2-2, with no clear D. V lost 0 bases and J 6 bases, leaving 14 bases between the germline ends. Per the germline V gene, CDR1 is MGHRA and CDR2 is YSYEKL. The CDR3 totals 16 residues. Here the CDR3 reads CASSQDIPPAPGELFF. The CDR3, as DNA: TGCGCCAGCAGCCAAGATATCCCCCCAGCCCCCGGGGAGCTGTTTTTT.

The chain is built from TRBV4-1 and TRBJ1-5, with 9 bases lining up with TRBD1. The germline V gene encodes CDR1 MGHRA and CDR2 YSYEKL. CDR3 length equals 15 residues. The ends lost 1 base at V and 6 bases at J; junction bases unmatched: 4. As DNA, the CDR3 is TGCGCCAGCAGCCAAGGCGACAGGGGGAGTCAGCCCCAGCATTTT. It translates to CASSQGDRGSQPQHF.

The genes are TRBV25-1 and TRBJ2-1; 10 nucleotides line up with TRBD2. CDR3 size: 17 residues. The V segment lost 4 bases and the J segment 4 bases; nucleotides outside the gene matches: 10. Germline V lookup: CDR1 MGHDK, CDR2 SYGVNS. The CDR3 DNA sequence: TGTGCCAGCAGTGGCCGGTCGACTAGCGGGCCGTACAATGAGCAGTTCTTC. It codes for CASSGRSTSGPYNEQFF.

The chain joins TRBV7-8 to TRBJ1-5; D is uncertain. This CDR3 region has 15 residues. The V gene's germline CDR1 is SGHVS and CDR2 FQNEAQ. The ends were cut back, 1 base at V and 9 bases at J, with 16 bases in the middle. CDR3 nucleotide sequence: TGTGCCAGCAGCTTAGAGATCGAGGGTACGGGGCCCCAGCATTTT. This sequence encodes CASSLEIEGTGPQHF.

The chain couples TRBV6-5 to TRBJ2-7; maybe TRBD2 (5 bases). V lost 0 bases and J 7 bases, leaving 10 bases between the germline ends. This CDR3 has 13 amino acids. Germline V gene lookup returns CDR1 MNHEY and CDR2 SVGAGI. The CDR3 DNA sequence: TGTGCCAGCAGTTACTCGGGCTCGGGAGAGCAGTACTTC. This translates into CASSYSGSGEQYF.

The chain has TRBV12-5 and TRBJ2-7; no clear D. V was trimmed by 0 bases and J by 2 bases, leaving 8 bases between them. The CDR3 sequence is 14 residues long. Germline CDR1 is LGHNT and CDR2 is FRNRAP. CDR3 sequence reads: CASGLVAAAYEQYF. The CDR3 coding sequence is TGTGCTAGTGGTTTGGTAGCCGCCGCCTACGAGCAGTACTTC.

V usage is TRBV5-1 and J usage is TRBJ1-1; D unresolved. The CDR3 extends over 13 amino acids. V lost 0 bases, J lost 1 base, and 4 bases lay in between. CDR1 and CDR2 (germline): SGHRS, YFSETQ. CDR3 region: CASSLASNTEAFF. The CDR3 DNA reads as TGCGCCAGCAGCTTGGCCTCGAACACTGAAGCTTTCTTT.